Each of the 26 T cell receptor beta chains below was sequenced from the same sample in a study of patients and donors after allogeneic stem cell transplantation. TCRdb re-called the RT-PCR reads through MiXCR, storing one row per CDR3 protein. The table has 920,000 or so distinct CDR3 sequences, approximately 19% seen once. The source material was blood, either unsorted or a sorted T cell fraction (not recorded which). These receptors came from a human donor who was either an allogeneic HSCT recipient or a stem cell or donor lymphocyte infusion donor (not recorded which). It is not recorded whose cells these are; they may come from a transplant donor.

This clonotype was detected only a few times. V gene TRBV5-1 combines with J gene TRBJ1-5; 9 nucleotides match TRBD1. V lost 4 bases to trimming and J lost 2 bases; unmatched junction nucleotides: 10. The CDR3 is 17 amino acids. CDR1 SGHRS and CDR2 YFSETQ come from the germline V gene. The CDR3 bases are TGCGCCAGCAGCATTAACGAGGGACAGGGCGGCAATCAGCCCCAGCATTTT. Translated: CASSINEGQGGNQPQHF.

This clonotype was seen a few times. The chain combines TRBV6-5 with TRBJ2-2, with D uncertain. The germline CDR1 and CDR2 sequences are MNHEY and SVGAGI. Trimming left V 3 bases short and J 3 bases short, with 14 bases between. The CDR3 runs 16 residues. CDR3 amino acids: CASSYIGAPDTGELFF. DNA for the CDR3: TGTGCCAGCAGTTATATAGGTGCCCCGGACACCGGGGAGCTGTTTTTT.

This clonotype has just one count. The rearrangement uses TRBV12-3 or TRBV12-4 and TRBJ2-1, with D perhaps matching TRBD2 (6 bases). The CDR3 covers 14 residues. Trimming left V 7 bases short and J 6 bases short, with 16 bases between. CDR3 coding DNA: TGTGCCAGCACCATCTTGGGACTTCTCAATGAGCAGTTCTTC. Encoded protein: CASTILGLLNEQFF.

This sequence joins TRBV12-3 or TRBV12-4 and TRBJ1-5; D unresolved. This CDR3 has 12 amino acids. The V end was cut by 6 bases, the J end by 13 bases, with 16 bases between. CDR3 amino acids: CASRVGKGSQHF. As DNA, the CDR3 is TGTGCCAGCAGGGTCGGCAAGGGATCGCAGCATTTT.

The J gene is TRBJ1-6, the V gene TRBV2; D possibly corresponds to TRBD1 (5 bases). This CDR3 contains 18 residues. Trimming removed 0 bases from V and 2 bases from J, with 14 bases in between. Germline CDR1 and CDR2: SNHLY and FYNNEI. The CDR3 protein is CASSEAPRAWTYNSPLHF. CDR3 coding DNA: TGTGCCAGCAGTGAAGCCCCCAGGGCCTGGACCTATAATTCACCCCTCCACTTT.

The table lists this clonotype with a few counts. The J gene is TRBJ2-3, the V gene TRBV2; unclear D gene. The CDR3 loop spans 15 amino acids. Trimming took off 5 bases at V and 2 bases at J, with 14 bases between the two ends. Germline-derived CDR1 and CDR2 are SNHLY and FYNNEI. The CDR3 coding sequence is TGTGCCAGCAGTCCCTCTTGGCCCCTCACAGATACGCAGTATTTT. The encoded protein is CASSPSWPLTDTQYF.

This clonotype was detected only a few times. The rearrangement uses TRBV27 and TRBJ2-7; D could derive from TRBD1 or TRBD2 (6 bases each). The V end lost 3 bases, the J end lost 3 bases, and 12 bases lay between the germline ends. Germline values: CDR1 MNHEY, CDR2 SMNVEV (reference sequence). The length of the CDR3 is 14 residues. Here the CDR3 DNA reads TGTGCCAGCAGTTTTGGGGGGCCTCTCTACGAGCAGTACTTC. Protein sequence: CASSFGGPLYEQYF.

The V gene is TRBV6-5, the J gene TRBJ2-3; 8 nucleotides align to TRBD1. From germline, CDR1 is MNHEY and CDR2 SVGAGI. Trimming removed 2 bases from V and 3 bases from J; junction bases left unmatched: 7. CDR3 length equals 16 residues. CDR3 bases: TGTGCCAGCAGTTACGGAAGACAGGGGTGGACAGATACGCAGTATTTT. Protein product: CASSYGRQGWTDTQYF.

The V call is TRBV4-2, the J call TRBJ2-6, with D possibly being TRBD1 (5 bases). This CDR3 comprises 16 residues. V was clipped by 1 base and J by 4 bases, with 11 bases between them. Per the germline V gene, CDR1 is LGHNA and CDR2 is YNFKEQ. The CDR3 sequence is CASSQVQAIGANVLTF. The CDR3 DNA sequence: TGTGCCAGCAGCCAAGTACAGGCTATAGGGGCCAACGTCCTGACTTTC.

The CDR3 DNA reads TGTGCCAGCAGCGTAGGGGGCCCGGGACAGGGCAATGAGCAGTTCTTC. Translating gives CASSVGGPGQGNEQFF. This sequence joins TRBV9 and TRBJ2-1, with TRBD1 matching 9 bases. Germline V gene sequence: CDR1 SGDLS, CDR2 YYNGEE. J gave up 6 bases and V 0 bases, and 7 bases lay outside the gene matches. The CDR3 has 16 residues. Combining the CDR3 with reference TRBV9 and TRBJ2-1 gives the whole variable domain DSGVTQTPKHLITATGQRVTLRCSPRSGDLSVYWYQQSLDQGLQFLIQYYNGEERAKGNILERFSAQQFPDLHSELNLSSLELGDSALYFCASSVGGPGQGNEQFFGPGTRLTVL.

The V call is TRBV12-3 or TRBV12-4, the J call TRBJ1-3; D is unclear. CDR3 length: 15 amino acids. Between the trimmed V and J ends, which lost 8 bases and 2 bases, there was a span of 16 bases. The CDR3 protein is CASETGTTPGNTIYF. Written as DNA, the CDR3 is TGTGCCAGCGAGACGGGAACGACGCCTGGAAACACCATATATTTT.

This chain uses TRBV20-1 with TRBJ2-5; no clear D gene. CDR3 size: 14 residues. The germline gives CDR1 DFQATT, CDR2 SNEGSKA (reference sequence). Between the trimmed V and J ends, which lost 1 base and 0 bases, there was a span of 9 bases. CDR3 region: CSARAQLYQETQYF. CDR3 sequence (DNA): TGCAGTGCTAGAGCACAGCTGTACCAAGAGACCCAGTACTTC.

The chain carries TRBV9 and TRBJ1-1, with TRBD1 matching 10 bases. The V and J ends lost 4 bases and 4 bases, in that order; junction bases with no gene match: 7. The germline gives CDR1 SGDLS, CDR2 YYNGEE. CDR3 length: 15 residues. The CDR3 nucleotides read TGTGCCAGCAGCCCTCCGGGACAGGGGAGCACTGAAGCTTTCTTT. Amino acid sequence: CASSPPGQGSTEAFF.

This clonotype was recorded a few times. The rearrangement links TRBV10-3 to TRBJ1-1; D gene unclear. This CDR3 region has 14 residues. Germline V gene lookup returns CDR1 ENHRY and CDR2 SYGVKD. Trimming shortened V by 6 bases and J by 1 base, and 12 bases separated the two germline ends. The CDR3 reads CAISPDVPNTEAFF. CDR3 sequence (DNA): TGTGCCATCAGCCCCGACGTTCCGAACACTGAAGCTTTCTTT.

This clonotype was counted only a few times. V is TRBV29-1 and J is TRBJ2-1, with TRBD1 matching 7 bases. This CDR3 has 16 residues. Germline V gene lookup returns CDR1 SQVTM and CDR2 ANQGSEA. V lost 6 bases to trimming and J lost 1 base; unmatched junction nucleotides: 12. The chain's CDR3 is CSVAIRGKGSYNEQFF. The CDR3 nucleotides read TGCAGCGTCGCCATCAGGGGGAAGGGGTCCTACAATGAGCAGTTCTTC.

The chain recombines TRBV20-1 with TRBJ2-1, with a tentative D call TRBD1 (6 bases). V lost 6 bases to trimming and J lost 2 bases, with 23 bases between them. The CDR3 is 17 residues long. Looked up from germline, CDR1 is DFQATT and CDR2 is SNEGSKA (reference sequence). CDR3 residues: CSAPSFFEGDAYNEQFF. The CDR3 DNA follows: TGCAGTGCCCCTTCTTTCTTTGAGGGGGACGCCTACAATGAGCAGTTCTTC.

The chain is built from TRBV5-1 and TRBJ1-2; D unresolved. The CDR3 is 14 residues long. Germline CDR1 is SGHRS and CDR2 is YFSETQ. With 0 bases removed from V and 3 bases from J, the gap between germline ends came to 9 bases. The CDR3 sequence: CASSLEAGYYGYTF. In DNA form, the CDR3 reads TGCGCCAGCAGCTTGGAGGCAGGTTACTATGGCTACACCTTC.

This clonotype appeared a few times. This rearrangement joins TRBV5-5 to TRBJ2-5, with no clear D. The V end lost 0 bases, the J end lost 5 bases, and 8 bases lay between the germline ends. The CDR3 is 13 residues long. The germline V gene encodes CDR1 SGHKS and CDR2 YYEKEE (reference sequence). The CDR3 DNA reads as TGTGCCAGCAGCTTGGGTAATCTGGAGACCCAGTACTTC. It translates to CASSLGNLETQYF.

In this sample, this clonotype turned up a few times. At one boundary the junction diverges from the germline segment, which might be a read error. The rearrangement joins TRBV7-3 to TRBJ2-1; a possible D gene is TRBD1 (7 bases). The CDR3 is 15 residues long. CDR1 and CDR2 from the germline V gene are SGHTA and FQGTGA. The CDR3 region is CASGLQGTLLNEQFF. CDR3 bases: TGTGCCAGCGGCTTACAGGGGACTCTACTCAATGAGCAGTTCTTC. The full variable domain, completed using reference TRBV7-3 and TRBJ2-1, is GAGVSQTPSNKVTEKGKYVELRCDPISGHTALYWYRQSLGQGPEFLIYFQGTGAADDSGLPNDRFFAVRPEGSVSTLKIQRTERGDSAVYLCASGLQGTLLNEQFFGPGTRLTVL.

The chain has TRBV20-1 and TRBJ2-5, with D perhaps TRBD1 (5 bases). The V end lost 0 bases, the J end lost 5 bases, and 10 bases lay between the germline ends. The CDR3 has 13 residues. From germline, CDR1 is DFQATT and CDR2 SNEGSKA (reference sequence). The CDR3 sequence: CSARDRTRETQYF. The CDR3 region has the DNA TGCAGTGCTAGAGACAGGACAAGGGAGACCCAGTACTTC.

This clonotype was seen a handful of times. This chain links TRBV10-3 with TRBJ1-4; D gene uncertain. CDR1 is ENHRY and CDR2 is SYGVKD in the germline V gene. The CDR3 is 15 amino acids. The V gene lost 2 bases and the J gene lost 7 bases, with 14 bases spanning the gap. In DNA, the CDR3 is TGTGCCATCAGTGAGGTCCCCGAACGGGGTGAAAAACTGTTTTTT. This encodes CAISEVPERGEKLFF.

This chain uses TRBV2 with TRBJ2-2; unclear D gene. The CDR3 length is 15 residues. Trimming left V 6 bases short and J 3 bases short, with 14 bases between. Germline assignment: CDR1 SNHLY and CDR2 FYNNEI. CDR3 protein: CASREQPGYTGELFF. CDR3 nucleotide sequence: TGTGCCAGCAGGGAACAGCCAGGTTACACCGGGGAGCTGTTTTTT.

The chain carries TRBV19 and TRBJ2-1; TRBD2 matches 9 bases. V was pared by 10 bases and J by 7 bases, with 8 bases of the junction left unmatched. This CDR3 region has 13 residues. Germline CDR1 LNHDA, CDR2 SQIVND (reference sequence). CDR3 sequence: CATQREVGNEQFF. In DNA, the CDR3 is TGTGCCACACAGCGGGAGGTAGGAAATGAGCAGTTCTTC.

The chain is built from TRBV12-3 or TRBV12-4 and TRBJ2-3; D gene unclear. Trimming pared 2 bases from V and 0 bases from J, leaving 15 bases between. The CDR3 covers 17 residues. In nucleotides, the CDR3 is TGTGCCAGCAGTTTACTCAGCTTAGCAGTGAGCACAGATACGCAGTATTTT. Its protein is CASSLLSLAVSTDTQYF.

This clonotype occurred many times. The genes are TRBV4-2 and TRBJ1-4; 7 bases fit TRBD1. This CDR3 is built from 13 residues. Germline V gene lookup returns CDR1 LGHNA and CDR2 YNFKEQ. J lost 8 bases, V lost 1 base, and 1 base had no gene match. The CDR3 spells CASSQGDREKLFF. The CDR3 DNA is TGTGCCAGCAGCCAAGGGGACAGAGAAAAACTGTTTTTT.

CDR3 sequence: CARGVGKAATGELFF. CDR3 coding DNA: TGTGCCAGGGGCGTAGGAAAGGCGGCGACCGGGGAGCTGTTTTTT. The chain combines TRBV30 with TRBJ2-2; possible D gene TRBD1, 5 bases. Trimming took off 8 bases at V and 5 bases at J, with 21 bases between the two ends. The CDR3 runs to 15 residues. CDR1 and CDR2 (germline): GTSNPN, SVGIG (reference sequence).